The 23 T cell receptor beta chains given below trace back to one sample, sequenced in a study of shared clonotypes between healthy human individuals. CD45RO-negative cells were positively selected for CCR7, leaving out terminally differentiated effector memory CD45RA+ cells. Method: immunoSEQ multiplex PCR; TCRdb's copy keeps in-frame clones and lacks some. The sample lists about 2 million clones; about 95% were seen once. Sequenced material: naive CD8+ T cells sorted from blood. The receptor source for this set is a man younger than 35 in good health.

The V call is TRBV9, the J call TRBJ2-1; TRBD2 might be the D (6 bases). V was shortened by 5 bases and J by 7 bases, with 25 bases between the two germline ends. Germline loops: CDR1 SGDLS, CDR2 YYNGEE. This CDR3 spans 17 amino acids. CDR3 loop: CASSLQPHTGLGNEQFF. The CDR3 DNA sequence: TGTGCCAGCAGTCTTCAGCCACATACGGGACTCGGGAATGAGCAGTTCTTC.

Points on this clone: This specimen includes other DNA sequences encoding the same CDR3. V and J are TRBV4-3 and TRBJ1-2; D is unresolved. The V and J ends lost 0 bases and 2 bases respectively, with 10 bases between them. This CDR3 is 15 amino acids long. Per the germline V gene, CDR1 is LGHNA and CDR2 is YSLEER. This CDR3 reads CASSQDPGSNYGYTF. The DNA for the CDR3 is TGCGCCAGCAGCCAAGACCCGGGAAGCAACTATGGCTACACCTTC.

This chain connects TRBV19 to TRBJ2-1; 7 bases match TRBD2. CDR1 and CDR2 (germline): LNHDA, SQIVND (reference sequence). The CDR3 has 15 residues. Losses at the gene ends were 4 bases for V and 0 bases for J; bases not matched to a gene: 3. The CDR3 reads CASSTGGSSYNEQFF. The CDR3 coding sequence is TGTGCCAGTAGTACTGGCGGGAGCTCCTACAATGAGCAGTTCTTC.

The chain employs TRBV5-6 and TRBJ2-6; D might be TRBD2 (5 bases). There are 19 residues in the CDR3. V was cut by 0 bases and J by 0 bases, with 16 bases left in between. CDR1 is SGHDT and CDR2 is YYEEEE in the germline V gene. CDR3 amino acids: CASSLGVGDGFSGANVLTF. CDR3 bases: TGTGCCAGCAGCTTGGGCGTCGGGGATGGTTTCTCTGGGGCCAACGTCCTGACTTTC.

V gene TRBV9 combines with J gene TRBJ1-2; 10 nucleotides align to TRBD1. Germline values: CDR1 SGDLS, CDR2 YYNGEE. The CDR3 is made up of 16 amino acids. After removal of 3 bases from V and 0 bases from J, the junction contained 5 bases not matched to a gene. The CDR3: CASSESGTGANYGYTF. CDR3 in DNA: TGTGCCAGCAGCGAGTCCGGGACAGGGGCTAACTATGGCTACACCTTC.

The V gene is TRBV4-1, the J gene TRBJ1-5, with TRBD1 as a possible D gene (6 bases). Germline loops: CDR1 MGHRA, CDR2 YSYEKL. The CDR3 consists of 20 residues. The ends were cut back, 5 bases at V and 3 bases at J, with 29 bases in the middle. CDR3 region: CASSGGLGADGNTYNQPQHF. In DNA, the CDR3 is TGCGCCAGCAGCGGAGGGTTGGGGGCCGACGGTAATACTTACAATCAGCCCCAGCATTTT.

This clone came up once. Other nucleotide sequences from this sample produce the same CDR3. This rearrangement joins TRBV7-2 to TRBJ1-1; 7 bases fit TRBD1. Germline loops: CDR1 SGHTA, CDR2 FQGNSA. This CDR3 contains 15 residues. Unmatched junction bases numbered 6, after V lost 2 bases and J lost 3 bases. The CDR3 DNA reads as TGTGCCAGCAGCTTACTAGGGGGCGGGGACACTGAAGCTTTCTTT. The encoded protein is CASSLLGGGDTEAFF.

This chain links TRBV10-1 with TRBJ2-5, with D maybe TRBD2 (5 bases). Germline CDR1 is WNHNN and CDR2 is SYGVQD (reference sequence). This CDR3 contains 13 residues. Trimming cost V 4 bases and J 2 bases, with 8 bases left between them. This CDR3 reads CASSVRGQETQYF. DNA for the CDR3: TGCGCCAGCAGTGTACGGGGACAAGAGACCCAGTACTTC.

The gene calls are TRBV7-2 and TRBJ2-5; possibly TRBD1 for D (5 bases). V was clipped by 8 bases and J by 3 bases, with 13 bases between them. Germline values: CDR1 SGHTA, CDR2 FQGNSA. The CDR3 length is 13 residues. CDR3 protein: CASQAGWEETQYF. CDR3 DNA sequence: TGTGCCAGCCAAGCAGGGTGGGAAGAGACCCAGTACTTC.

The chain combines TRBV11-2 with TRBJ2-7; D might be TRBD2 (5 bases). The CDR3 runs 13 residues. V was pared by 5 bases and J by 2 bases, with 10 bases between. The V gene's germline CDR1 is SGHAT and CDR2 FQNNGV. The CDR3 region is CASSGGQAYEQYF. As DNA, the CDR3 is TGTGCCAGCAGCGGAGGTCAGGCCTACGAGCAGTACTTC. Filled out from reference TRBV11-2 and TRBJ2-7, the complete variable domain reads EAGVAQSPRYKIIEKRQSVAFWCNPISGHATLYWYQQILGQGPKLLIQFQNNGVVDDSQLPKDRFSAERLKGVDSTLKIQPAKLEDSAVYLCASSGGQAYEQYFGPGTRLTVT.

The chain combines TRBV7-9 with TRBJ2-7, with D possibly TRBD1 on 6 matching bases. The V gene's germline CDR1 is SEHNR and CDR2 FQNEAQ (reference sequence). Deletions cut 5 bases from V and 5 bases from J, with 19 bases between. The CDR3 is made up of 15 amino acids. CDR3 nucleotide sequence: TGTGCCAGCAGCACACACAGGGTTGGGTTTAACGAGCAGTACTTC. This translates into CASSTHRVGFNEQYF.

The chain recombines TRBV4-3 with TRBJ2-7; 7 bases match TRBD1. Germline CDR1 is LGHNA and CDR2 is YSLEER. CDR3 length: 15 amino acids. The junction had 4 bases not matched to a gene; V was cut back by 0 bases and J by 2 bases. Here the CDR3 DNA reads TGCGCCAGCAGCCAAGATACAGGGGCGGCCTACGAGCAGTACTTC. It codes for CASSQDTGAAYEQYF.

V is TRBV9 and J is TRBJ2-1, with no clear D. In germline, CDR1 is SGDLS, CDR2 YYNGEE. This CDR3 has 12 residues. V lost 4 bases to trimming and J lost 10 bases, with 12 bases between them. The CDR3, as DNA: TGTGCCAGCAGCTCGACTGGGATAGAGCAGTTCTTC. It translates to CASSSTGIEQFF.

The gene calls are TRBV29-1 and TRBJ2-5, with a weak D call TRBD2 (5 bases). CDR1 is SQVTM and CDR2 is ANQGSEA in the germline V gene. V was shortened by 8 bases and J by 2 bases, with 12 bases between the two germline ends. The CDR3 loop spans 12 amino acids. CDR3 sequence (DNA): TGCAGCTTTCGTTCGGGGCAAGAGACCCAGTACTTC. Translation: CSFRSGQETQYF. Looking up the rest from reference TRBV29-1 and TRBJ2-5 gives the full variable domain: SAVISQKPSRDICQRGTSLTIQCQVDSQVTMMFWYRQQPGQSLTLIATANQGSEATYESGFVIDKFPISRPNLTFSTLTVSNMSPEDSSIYLCSFRSGQETQYFGPGTRLLVL.

This chain connects TRBV27 to TRBJ1-5, with a possible D match to TRBD1 (6 bases). CDR1 and CDR2 (germline): MNHEY, SMNVEV (reference sequence). CDR3 length: 13 amino acids. Deletions cut 4 bases from V and 6 bases from J, with 10 bases between. In DNA form, the CDR3 reads TGTGCCAGCAGTTACAGGGTAGGTCAGCCCCAGCATTTT. This sequence encodes CASSYRVGQPQHF.

The chain recombines TRBV7-8 with TRBJ2-7; TRBD2 aligns across 12 bases. The trim removed 5 bases at V and 2 bases at J, leaving 10 bases unmatched. The CDR3 has 17 residues. CDR1 and CDR2 from the germline V gene are SGHVS and FQNEAQ. The CDR3 DNA sequence: TGTGCCAGCAGCCCGAGGACTAGCGGGGAACCTACCTACGAGCAGTACTTC. As protein: CASSPRTSGEPTYEQYF.

This clone was observed once. The V call is TRBV28, the J call TRBJ2-3; TRBD2 agrees at 10 bases. Trimming cost V 6 bases and J 4 bases; bases outside gene matches: 7. This CDR3 contains 15 residues. The V gene's germline CDR1 is MDHEN and CDR2 SYDVKM. The CDR3 nucleotides are TGTGCCAGCAGATCCGGGACTAGCGTGGCAGATACGCAGTATTTT. It specifies CASRSGTSVADTQYF.

This chain connects TRBV5-1 to TRBJ1-2; 10 bases agree with TRBD1. CDR1 is SGHRS and CDR2 is YFSETQ in the germline V gene. Trimming at V came to 3 bases and at J to 0 bases, leaving 14 bases not matched to a gene. CDR3 size: 19 residues. The CDR3 region has the DNA TGCGCCAGCAGCTCTACGGGGACAGGGGAGACCATCGCTAACTATGGCTACACCTTC. Protein sequence: CASSSTGTGETIANYGYTF. The variable domain in full, with the rest retrieved from reference TRBV5-1 and TRBJ1-2, is KAGVTQTPRYLIKTRGQQVTLSCSPISGHRSVSWYQQTPGQGLQFLFEYFSETQRNKGNFPGRFSGRQFSNSRSEMNVSTLELGDSALYLCASSSTGTGETIANYGYTFGSGTRLTVV.

The chain links TRBV4-1 to TRBJ1-3, with D hard to call. The V gene's germline CDR1 is MGHRA and CDR2 YSYEKL. Trimming left V 1 base short and J 5 bases short, with 15 bases between. The CDR3 totals 16 residues. This CDR3 reads CASSQVIVGPRNTIYF. CDR3 sequence (DNA): TGCGCCAGCAGCCAAGTTATAGTCGGACCCCGAAACACCATATATTTT.

The rearrangement uses TRBV5-1 and TRBJ1-2, with D possibly TRBD1 on 5 matching bases. With 5 bases removed from V and 4 bases from J, the gap between germline ends came to 18 bases. CDR3 size: 15 residues. Germline lookup yields CDR1 SGHRS and CDR2 YFSETQ. For the CDR3, the DNA is TGCGCCAGCAGACCCTACGGGGCGGCCCCCTATGGCTACACCTTC. It encodes CASRPYGAAPYGYTF.

The chain's CDR3 is CASRRVEATNEKLFF. CDR3 sequence (DNA): TGTGCCAGCAGGAGGGTGGAGGCCACTAATGAAAAACTGTTTTTT. V usage is TRBV2 and J usage is TRBJ1-4; D is uncertain. The V gene's germline CDR1 is SNHLY and CDR2 FYNNEI. The CDR3 length is 15 residues. V was cut by 6 bases and J by 2 bases, with 13 bases left in between.

This rearrangement joins TRBV6-6 to TRBJ1-5, with 9 positions matching TRBD1. CDR1 is MNHNY and CDR2 is SVGAGI in the germline V gene (reference sequence). With V trimmed by 5 bases and J by 6 bases, 8 bases remained unmatched. The CDR3 is 15 residues long. CDR3 DNA sequence: TGTGCCAGCAGTGAGGGACAGGGCGGCAGTCAGCCCCAGCATTTT. This sequence encodes CASSEGQGGSQPQHF.

Comments on this clone: This sample also contains other DNA sequences that code for the same CDR3. V gene TRBV4-1 combines with J gene TRBJ2-7, with D possibly matching TRBD2 (6 bases). V was pared by 4 bases and J by 1 base, with 8 bases between. The CDR3 is made up of 13 amino acids. Per the germline V gene, CDR1 is MGHRA and CDR2 is YSYEKL. CDR3 sequence (DNA): TGCGCCAGCAGCCGGGGGGTATCCTACGAGCAGTACTTC. It is translated as CASSRGVSYEQYF.